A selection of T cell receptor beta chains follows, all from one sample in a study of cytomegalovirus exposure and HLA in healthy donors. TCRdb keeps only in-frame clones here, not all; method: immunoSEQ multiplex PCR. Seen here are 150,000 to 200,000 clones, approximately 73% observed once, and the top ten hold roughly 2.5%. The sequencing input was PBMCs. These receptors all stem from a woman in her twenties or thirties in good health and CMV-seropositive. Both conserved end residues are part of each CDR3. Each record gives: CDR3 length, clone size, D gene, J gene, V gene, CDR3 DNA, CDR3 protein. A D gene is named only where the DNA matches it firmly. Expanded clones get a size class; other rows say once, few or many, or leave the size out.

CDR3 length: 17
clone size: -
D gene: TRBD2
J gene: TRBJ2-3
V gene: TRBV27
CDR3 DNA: TGTGCCAGCAGTTTACCCCCCAGCGGGGGAAGCACAGATACGCAGTATTTT
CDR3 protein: CASSLPPSGGSTDTQYF

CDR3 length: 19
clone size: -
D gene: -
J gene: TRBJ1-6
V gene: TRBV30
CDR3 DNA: TGTGCCTGGAGTGCCACGGTTTCCCTAGGAGCTCGGTATAATTCACCCCTCCACTTT
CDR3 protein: CAWSATVSLGARYNSPLHF

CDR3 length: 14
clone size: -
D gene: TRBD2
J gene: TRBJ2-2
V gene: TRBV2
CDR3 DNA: TGTGCCAGCAGGCCGTTCGGGGGGACCGGGGAGCTGTTTTTT
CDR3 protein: CASRPFGGTGELFF

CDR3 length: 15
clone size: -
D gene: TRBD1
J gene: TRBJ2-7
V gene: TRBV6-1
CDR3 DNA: TGTGCCAGCAGTGAAGCCGGGACAGGGGCCCACGAGCAGTACTTC
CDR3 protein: CASSEAGTGAHEQYF

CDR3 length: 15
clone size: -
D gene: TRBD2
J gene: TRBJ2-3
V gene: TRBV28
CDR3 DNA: TGTGCCAGCAGCCATCTCGGGGGGGCCACAGATACGCAGTATTTT
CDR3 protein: CASSHLGGATDTQYF

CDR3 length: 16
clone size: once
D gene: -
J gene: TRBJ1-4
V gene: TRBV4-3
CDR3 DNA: TGCGCCAGCAGCCAAAGATACAGGCGGGATAATGAAAAACTGTTTTTT
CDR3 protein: CASSQRYRRDNEKLFF

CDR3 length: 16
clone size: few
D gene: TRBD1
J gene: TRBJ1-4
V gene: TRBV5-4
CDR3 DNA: TGTGCCAGCAGCTTTGAAGGGGGCGACAATAATGAAAAACTGTTTTTT
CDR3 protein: CASSFEGGDNNEKLFF

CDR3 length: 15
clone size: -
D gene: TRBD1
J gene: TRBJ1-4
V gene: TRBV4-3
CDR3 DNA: TGCGCCAGCAGCCATTCAGGGGGTTCTAATGAAAAACTGTTTTTT
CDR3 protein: CASSHSGGSNEKLFF

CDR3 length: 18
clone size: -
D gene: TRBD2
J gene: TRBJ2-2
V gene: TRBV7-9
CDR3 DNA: TGTGCCAGCAGCTTCGGTGCTAGCGGGGGGGCTCGTGCCGGGGAGCTGTTTTTT
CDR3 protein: CASSFGASGGARAGELFF

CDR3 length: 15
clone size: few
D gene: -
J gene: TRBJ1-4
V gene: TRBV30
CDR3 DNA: TGTGCCTGGAGTGGACAATTTGCAACTAATGAAAAACTGTTTTTT
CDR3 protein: CAWSGQFATNEKLFF

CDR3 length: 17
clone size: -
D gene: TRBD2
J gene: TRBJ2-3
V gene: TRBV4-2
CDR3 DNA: TGTGCCAGCAGCCAAGATTGGCGGGGGGCCGACACAGATACGCAGTATTTT
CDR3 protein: CASSQDWRGADTDTQYF

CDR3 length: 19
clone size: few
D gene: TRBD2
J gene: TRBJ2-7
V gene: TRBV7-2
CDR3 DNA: TGTGCCAGCAGCCGGACGCGTGCTAGCGGGGGGGCCGAGGCCTACGAGCAGTACTTC
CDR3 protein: CASSRTRASGGAEAYEQYF

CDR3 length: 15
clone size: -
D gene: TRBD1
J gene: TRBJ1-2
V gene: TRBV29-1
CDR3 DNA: TGCAGCGTTGCCCCCTACGACAGGGCCTCGGAGGGCTACACCTTC
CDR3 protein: CSVAPYDRASEGYTF

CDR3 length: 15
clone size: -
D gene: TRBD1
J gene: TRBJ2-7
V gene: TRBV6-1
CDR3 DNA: TGTGCCAGCAGAGGACAGGGAAATTGGTTCTACGAGCAGTACTTC
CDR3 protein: CASRGQGNWFYEQYF

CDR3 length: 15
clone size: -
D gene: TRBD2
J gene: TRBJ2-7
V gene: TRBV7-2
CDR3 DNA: TGTGCCAGCAGCCCCCAGCGGGGGCAAACCTACGAGCAGTACTTC
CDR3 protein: CASSPQRGQTYEQYF

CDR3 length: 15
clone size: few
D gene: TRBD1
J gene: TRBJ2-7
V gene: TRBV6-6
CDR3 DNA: TGTGCCAGCAGCCGAAACAGGGGGGTGGGGTACGAGCAGTACTTC
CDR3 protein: CASSRNRGVGYEQYF

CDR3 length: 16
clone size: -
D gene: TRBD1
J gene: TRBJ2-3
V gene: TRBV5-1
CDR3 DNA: TGCGCCAGCAGCTCTCGGACAGGGGGTGATGCAGATACGCAGTATTTT
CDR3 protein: CASSSRTGGDADTQYF

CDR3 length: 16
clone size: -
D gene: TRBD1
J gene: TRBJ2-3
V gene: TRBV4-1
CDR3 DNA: TGCGCCAGCAGCCTGGGACAGGGGGCTGCCACAGATACGCAGTATTTT
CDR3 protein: CASSLGQGAATDTQYF

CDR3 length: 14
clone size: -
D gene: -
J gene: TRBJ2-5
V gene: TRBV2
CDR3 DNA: TGTGCCAGCAGGTGGTTTCAGGGCGGCGAGACCCAGTACTTC
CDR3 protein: CASRWFQGGETQYF

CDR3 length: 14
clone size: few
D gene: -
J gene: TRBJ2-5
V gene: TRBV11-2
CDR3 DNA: TGTGCCAGCAGCCCCCCGGCTGGGGCGGAGACCCAGTACTTC
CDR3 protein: CASSPPAGAETQYF

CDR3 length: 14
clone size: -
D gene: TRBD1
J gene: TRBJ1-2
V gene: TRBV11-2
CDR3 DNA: TGTGCCAGCAGTTACACAGGGGGCAACTATGGCTACACCTTC
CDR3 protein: CASSYTGGNYGYTF

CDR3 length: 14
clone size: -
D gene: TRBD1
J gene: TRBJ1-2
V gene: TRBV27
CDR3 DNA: TGTGCCAGCAGTTGGAAGGGGGCAAAGTATGGCTACACCTTC
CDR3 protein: CASSWKGAKYGYTF

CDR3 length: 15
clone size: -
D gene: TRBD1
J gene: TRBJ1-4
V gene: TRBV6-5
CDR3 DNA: TGTGCCAGCAGACCGGGACAGGGACAAAATGAAAAACTGTTTTTT
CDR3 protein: CASRPGQGQNEKLFF

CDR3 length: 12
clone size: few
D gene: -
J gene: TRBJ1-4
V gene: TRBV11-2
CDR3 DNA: TGTGCCAGCAGCTTTTATAATAGGGGACTGTTTTTT
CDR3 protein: CASSFYNRGLFF

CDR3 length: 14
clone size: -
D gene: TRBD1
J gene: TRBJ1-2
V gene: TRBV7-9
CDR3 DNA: TGTGCCAGCAGCCTGACAGGGGCGGACTATGGCTACACCTTC
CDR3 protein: CASSLTGADYGYTF

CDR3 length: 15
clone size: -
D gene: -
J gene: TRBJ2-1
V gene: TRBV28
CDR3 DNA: TGTGCCAGCAAACTCCGGGACTGGACCTACAATGAGCAGTTCTTC
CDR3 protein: CASKLRDWTYNEQFF

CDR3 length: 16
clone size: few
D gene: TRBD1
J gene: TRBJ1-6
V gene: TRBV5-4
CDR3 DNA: TGTGCCAGCTGGGACAGGGACTCGTCCTATAATTCACCCCTCCACTTT
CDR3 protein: CASWDRDSSYNSPLHF

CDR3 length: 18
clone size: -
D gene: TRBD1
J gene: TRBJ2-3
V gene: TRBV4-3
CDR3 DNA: TGCGCCAGCAGCCAAGAATGGCGGACAGGGGGCCTATTGATACGTCAGTATTTT
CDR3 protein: CASSQEWRTGGLLIRQYF

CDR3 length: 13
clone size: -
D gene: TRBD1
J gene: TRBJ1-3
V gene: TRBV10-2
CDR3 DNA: TGCGCCGGCAGGGGACAGGGTGGAAACACCATATATTTT
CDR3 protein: CAGRGQGGNTIYF

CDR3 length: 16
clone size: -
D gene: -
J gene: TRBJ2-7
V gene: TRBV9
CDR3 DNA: TGTGCCAGCAGCGCAGGGGACGGCATGAGCTCCTACGAGCAGTACTTC
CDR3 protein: CASSAGDGMSSYEQYF

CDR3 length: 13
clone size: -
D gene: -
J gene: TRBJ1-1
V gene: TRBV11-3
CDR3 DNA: TGTGCCAGCAGCTTAGACAGGAACACTGAAGCTTTCTTT
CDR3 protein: CASSLDRNTEAFF

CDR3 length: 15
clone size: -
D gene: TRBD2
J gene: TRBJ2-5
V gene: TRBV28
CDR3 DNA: TGTGCCAGCAGACCAACTAGCGGGGGCCAAGAGACCCAGTACTTC
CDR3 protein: CASRPTSGGQETQYF

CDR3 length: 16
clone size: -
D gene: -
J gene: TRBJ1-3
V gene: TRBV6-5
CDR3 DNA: TGTGCCAGCAGTTACTCTCCGGCGCGGACTGGAAACACCATATATTTT
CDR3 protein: CASSYSPARTGNTIYF

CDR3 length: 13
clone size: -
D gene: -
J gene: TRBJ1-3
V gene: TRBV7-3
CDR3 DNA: TGTGCCAGCAGCCTGGGGGGGGGAAACACCATATATTTT
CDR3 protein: CASSLGGGNTIYF

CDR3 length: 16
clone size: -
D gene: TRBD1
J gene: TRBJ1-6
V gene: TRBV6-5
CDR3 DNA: TGTGCCAGCAGTTACTCCTTGTCGCAGGGGGCATCACCCCTCCACTTT
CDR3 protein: CASSYSLSQGASPLHF

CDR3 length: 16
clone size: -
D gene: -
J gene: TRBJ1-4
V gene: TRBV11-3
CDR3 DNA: TGTGCCAGCAGCTTAGGGACTGTGGTGTCCGGTGAAAAACTGTTTTTT
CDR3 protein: CASSLGTVVSGEKLFF

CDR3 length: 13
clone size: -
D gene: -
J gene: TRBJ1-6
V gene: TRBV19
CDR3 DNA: TGTGCCAGTAGTTTTTCGGCGCGGCTACCCCTCCACTTT
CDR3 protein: CASSFSARLPLHF

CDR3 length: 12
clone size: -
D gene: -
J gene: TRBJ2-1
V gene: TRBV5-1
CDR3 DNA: TGCGCCAGCAGCTTAGAAACAACCTGTGTTTTCTTC
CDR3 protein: CASSLETTCVFF

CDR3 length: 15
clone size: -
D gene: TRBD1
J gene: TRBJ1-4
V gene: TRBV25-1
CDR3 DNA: TGTGCCAGCAGTGATCGGGACAGGGATAATGAAAAACTGTTTTTT
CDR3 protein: CASSDRDRDNEKLFF

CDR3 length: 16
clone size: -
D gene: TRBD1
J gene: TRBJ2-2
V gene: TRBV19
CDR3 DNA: TGTGCCAGTAGTACCCCAGGGGGCCTAAACACCGGGGAGCTGTTTTTT
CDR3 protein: CASSTPGGLNTGELFF

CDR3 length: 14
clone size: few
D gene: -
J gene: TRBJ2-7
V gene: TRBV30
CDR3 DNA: TGTGCCTGGAGTGTACTGGGGGGCTCCTACGAGCAGTACTTC
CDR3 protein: CAWSVLGGSYEQYF

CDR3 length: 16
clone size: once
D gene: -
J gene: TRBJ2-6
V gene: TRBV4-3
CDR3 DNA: TGCGCCAGCAGCCAAGTGGGGAGCTCTGGGGCCAACGTCCTGACTTTC
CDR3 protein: CASSQVGSSGANVLTF

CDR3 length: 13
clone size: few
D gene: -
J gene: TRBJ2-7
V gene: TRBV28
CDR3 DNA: TGTGCCAGCTCTGAGGGCGGCCCCTACGAGCAGTACTTC
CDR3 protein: CASSEGGPYEQYF

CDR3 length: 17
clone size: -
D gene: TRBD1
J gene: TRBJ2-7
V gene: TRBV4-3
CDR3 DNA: TGCGCCAGCAGCCAAGATTTAACGGGACAGTCTCCCTACGAGCAGTACTTC
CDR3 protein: CASSQDLTGQSPYEQYF

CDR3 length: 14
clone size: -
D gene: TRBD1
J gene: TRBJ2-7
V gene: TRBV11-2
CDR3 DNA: TGTGCCAGCAGCTTCTCGGGACAGGGGTACGAGCAGTACTTC
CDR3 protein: CASSFSGQGYEQYF

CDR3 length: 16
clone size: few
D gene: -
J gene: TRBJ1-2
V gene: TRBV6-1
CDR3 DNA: TGTGCCAGCAGTGAATCGTCGTCAGGGAGGGGGAATGGCTACACCTTC
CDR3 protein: CASSESSSGRGNGYTF

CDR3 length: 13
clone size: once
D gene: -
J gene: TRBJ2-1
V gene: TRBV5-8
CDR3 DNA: TGTGCCAGCAGCTTGGTCGGGGATAGTGAGCAGTTCTTC
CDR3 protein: CASSLVGDSEQFF

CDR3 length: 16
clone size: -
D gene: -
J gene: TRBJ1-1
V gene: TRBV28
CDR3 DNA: TGCGCCAGCAGTTTGTCTGGCAGGGCCCTGAAGGGTGAAGCTTTCTTT
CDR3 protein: CASSLSGRALKGEAFF

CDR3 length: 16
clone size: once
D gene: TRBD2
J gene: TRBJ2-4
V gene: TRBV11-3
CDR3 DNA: TGTGCCAGCAGCCCCCGACTAGCGGGGCAGAAAAACATTCAGTACTTC
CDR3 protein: CASSPRLAGQKNIQYF

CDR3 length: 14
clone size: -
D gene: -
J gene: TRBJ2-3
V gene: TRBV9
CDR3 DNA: TGTGCCAGCAGCGTAGGTTCTGGCACAGATACGCAGTATTTT
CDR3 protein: CASSVGSGTDTQYF

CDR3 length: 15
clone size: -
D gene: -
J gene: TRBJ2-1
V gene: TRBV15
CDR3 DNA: TGTGCCACCAGCAGAGCTGGGACTCGATACAATGAGCAGTTCTTC
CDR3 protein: CATSRAGTRYNEQFF

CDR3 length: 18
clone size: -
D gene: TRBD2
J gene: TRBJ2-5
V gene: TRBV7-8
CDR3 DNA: TGTGCCAGCAGCGGCCGGACTAGCGGGGGCCTGTACCAAGAGACCCAGTACTTC
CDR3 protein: CASSGRTSGGLYQETQYF